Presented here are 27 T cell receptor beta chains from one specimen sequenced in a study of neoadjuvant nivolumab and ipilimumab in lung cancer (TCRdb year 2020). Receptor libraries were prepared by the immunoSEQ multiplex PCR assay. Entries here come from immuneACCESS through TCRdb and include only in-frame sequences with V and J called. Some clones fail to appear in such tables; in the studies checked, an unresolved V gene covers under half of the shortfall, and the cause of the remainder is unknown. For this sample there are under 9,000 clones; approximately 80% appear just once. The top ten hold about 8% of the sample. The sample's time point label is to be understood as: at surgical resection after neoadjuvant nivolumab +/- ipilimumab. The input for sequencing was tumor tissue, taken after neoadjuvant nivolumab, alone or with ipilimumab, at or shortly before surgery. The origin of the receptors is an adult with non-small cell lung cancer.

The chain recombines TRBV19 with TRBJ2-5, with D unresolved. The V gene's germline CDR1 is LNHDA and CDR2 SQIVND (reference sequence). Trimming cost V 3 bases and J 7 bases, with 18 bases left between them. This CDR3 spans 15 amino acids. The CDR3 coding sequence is TGTGCCAGTAGTATCGGACCTCCAGACGGCGCGACCCAGTACTTC. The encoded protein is CASSIGPPDGATQYF.

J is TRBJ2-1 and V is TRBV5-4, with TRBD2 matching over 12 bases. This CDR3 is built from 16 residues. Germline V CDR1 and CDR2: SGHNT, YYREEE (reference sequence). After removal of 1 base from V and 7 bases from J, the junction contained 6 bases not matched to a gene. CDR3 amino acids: CASSLWRTSGKNEQFF. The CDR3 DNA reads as TGTGCCAGCAGCTTGTGGAGGACTAGCGGGAAGAATGAGCAGTTCTTC. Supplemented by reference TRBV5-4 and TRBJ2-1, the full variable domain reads ETGVTQSPTHLIKTRGQQVTLRCSSQSGHNTVSWYQQALGQGPQFIFQYYREEENGRGNFPPRFSGLQFPNYSSELNVNALELDDSALYLCASSLWRTSGKNEQFFGPGTRLTVL.

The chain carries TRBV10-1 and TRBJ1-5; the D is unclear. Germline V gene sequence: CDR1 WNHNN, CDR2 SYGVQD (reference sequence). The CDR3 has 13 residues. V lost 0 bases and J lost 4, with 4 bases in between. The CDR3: CASSESPNQPQHF. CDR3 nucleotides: TGCGCCAGCAGTGAGTCGCCAAATCAGCCCCAGCATTTT.

The CDR3 nucleotides read TGTGCCAGCAGGGGGACAGGGGTCGGCTACACCTTC. As protein: CASRGTGVGYTF. The chain has TRBV2 and TRBJ1-2; TRBD1 agrees at 10 bases. CDR3 length: 12 residues. The V gene's germline CDR1 is SNHLY and CDR2 FYNNEI. V lost 6 bases to trimming and J lost 8 bases; unmatched junction nucleotides: 3.

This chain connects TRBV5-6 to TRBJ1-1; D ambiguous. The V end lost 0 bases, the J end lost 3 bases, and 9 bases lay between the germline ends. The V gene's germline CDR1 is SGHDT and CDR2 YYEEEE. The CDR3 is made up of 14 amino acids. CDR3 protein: CASSLDGWDTEAFF. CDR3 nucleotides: TGTGCCAGCAGCTTGGATGGGTGGGACACTGAAGCTTTCTTT.

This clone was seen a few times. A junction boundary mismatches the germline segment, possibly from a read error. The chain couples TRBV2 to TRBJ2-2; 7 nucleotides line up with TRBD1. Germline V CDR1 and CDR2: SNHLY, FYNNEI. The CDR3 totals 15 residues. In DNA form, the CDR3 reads TGTGCCAGCAGCGAAGCAGGGGGACGTCCCGGGGAGCTGTTTTTT. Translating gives CASSEAGGRPGELFF.

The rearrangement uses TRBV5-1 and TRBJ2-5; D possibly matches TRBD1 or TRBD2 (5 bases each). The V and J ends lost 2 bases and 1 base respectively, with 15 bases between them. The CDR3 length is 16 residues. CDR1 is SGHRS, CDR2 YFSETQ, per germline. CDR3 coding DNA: TGCGCCAGCAGCTTTCATAACGGGGCCTCCCAAGAGACCCAGTACTTC. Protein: CASSFHNGASQETQYF.

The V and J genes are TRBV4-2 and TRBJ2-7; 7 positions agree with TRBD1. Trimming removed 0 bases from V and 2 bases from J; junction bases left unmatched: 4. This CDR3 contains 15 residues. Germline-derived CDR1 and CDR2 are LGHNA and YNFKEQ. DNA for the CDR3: TGTGCCAGCAGCCAAGAACGACAGGGACCCTACGAGCAGTACTTC. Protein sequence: CASSQERQGPYEQYF.

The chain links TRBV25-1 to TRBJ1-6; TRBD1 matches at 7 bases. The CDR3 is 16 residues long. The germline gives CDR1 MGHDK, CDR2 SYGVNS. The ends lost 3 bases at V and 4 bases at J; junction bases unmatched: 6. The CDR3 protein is CASSELGTVYNSPLHF. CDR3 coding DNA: TGTGCCAGCAGTGAGCTCGGGACAGTTTATAATTCACCCCTCCACTTT. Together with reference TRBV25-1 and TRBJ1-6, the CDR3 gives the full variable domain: EADIYQTPRYLVIGTGKKITLECSQTMGHDKMYWYQQDPGMELHLIHYSYGVNSTEKGDLSSESTVSRIRTEHFPLTLESARPSHTSQYLCASSELGTVYNSPLHFGNGTRLTVT.

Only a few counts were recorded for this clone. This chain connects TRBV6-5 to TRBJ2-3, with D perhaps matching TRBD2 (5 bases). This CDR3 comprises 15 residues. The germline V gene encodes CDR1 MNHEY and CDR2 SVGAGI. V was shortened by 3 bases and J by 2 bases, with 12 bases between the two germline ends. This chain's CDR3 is CASSYQAANTDTQYF. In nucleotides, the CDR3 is TGTGCCAGCAGTTATCAAGCGGCAAACACAGATACGCAGTATTTT.

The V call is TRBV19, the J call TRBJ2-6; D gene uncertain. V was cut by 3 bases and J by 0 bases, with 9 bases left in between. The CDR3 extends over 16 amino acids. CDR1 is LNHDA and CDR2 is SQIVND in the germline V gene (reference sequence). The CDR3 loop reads CASSIDRNSGANVLTF. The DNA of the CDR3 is TGTGCCAGTAGTATTGACCGAAACTCTGGGGCCAACGTCCTGACTTTC.

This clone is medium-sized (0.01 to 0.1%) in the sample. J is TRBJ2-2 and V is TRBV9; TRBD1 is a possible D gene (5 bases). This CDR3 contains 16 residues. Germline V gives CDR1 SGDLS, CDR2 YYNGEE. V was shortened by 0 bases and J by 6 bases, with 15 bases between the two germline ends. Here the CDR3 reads CASSVGGSGKAGELFF. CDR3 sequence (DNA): TGTGCCAGCAGCGTAGGGGGTTCAGGGAAGGCCGGGGAGCTGTTTTTT.

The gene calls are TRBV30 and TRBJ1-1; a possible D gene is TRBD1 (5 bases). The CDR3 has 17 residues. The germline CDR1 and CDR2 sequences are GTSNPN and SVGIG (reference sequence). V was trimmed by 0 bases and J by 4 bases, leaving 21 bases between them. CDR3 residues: CAWSVLGAWPGATEAFF. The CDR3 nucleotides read TGTGCCTGGAGTGTACTGGGTGCTTGGCCTGGGGCCACTGAAGCTTTCTTT.

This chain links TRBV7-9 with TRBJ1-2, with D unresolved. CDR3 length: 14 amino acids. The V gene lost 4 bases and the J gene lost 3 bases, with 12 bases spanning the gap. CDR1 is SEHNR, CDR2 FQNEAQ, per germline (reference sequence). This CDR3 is CASSSIQTDYGYTF. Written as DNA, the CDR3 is TGTGCCAGCAGCTCCATCCAGACGGACTATGGCTACACCTTC. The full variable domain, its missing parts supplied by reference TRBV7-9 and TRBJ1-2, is DTGVSQNPRHKITKRGQNVTFRCDPISEHNRLYWYRQTLGQGPEFLTYFQNEAQLEKSRLLSDRFSAERPKGSFSTLEIQRTEQGDSAMYLCASSSIQTDYGYTFGSGTRLTVV.

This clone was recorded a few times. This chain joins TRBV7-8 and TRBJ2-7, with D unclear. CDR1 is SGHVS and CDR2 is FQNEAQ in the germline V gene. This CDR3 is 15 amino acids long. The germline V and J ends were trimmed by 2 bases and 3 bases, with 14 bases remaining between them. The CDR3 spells CASSLRPSVVYEQYF. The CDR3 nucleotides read TGTGCCAGCAGCTTAAGGCCAAGTGTCGTCTACGAGCAGTACTTC.

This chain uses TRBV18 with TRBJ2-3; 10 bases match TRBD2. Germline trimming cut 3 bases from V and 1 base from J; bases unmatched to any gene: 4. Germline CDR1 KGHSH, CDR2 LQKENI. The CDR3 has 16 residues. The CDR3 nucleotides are TGTGCCAGCTCACCCCGAGGGACTAGCGGCACAGATACGCAGTATTTT. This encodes CASSPRGTSGTDTQYF.

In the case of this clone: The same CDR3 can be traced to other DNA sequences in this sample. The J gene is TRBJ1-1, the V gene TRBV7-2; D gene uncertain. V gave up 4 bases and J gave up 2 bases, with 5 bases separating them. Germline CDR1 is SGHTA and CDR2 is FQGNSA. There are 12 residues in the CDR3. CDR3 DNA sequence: TGTGCCAGCAGCTCTTATAACACTGAAGCTTTCTTT. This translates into CASSSYNTEAFF.

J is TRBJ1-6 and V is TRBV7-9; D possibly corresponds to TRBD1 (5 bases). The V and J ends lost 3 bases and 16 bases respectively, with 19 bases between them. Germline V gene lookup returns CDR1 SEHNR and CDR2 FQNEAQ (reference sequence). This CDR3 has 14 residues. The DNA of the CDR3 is TGTGCCAGCAGCTTCCTGACCGGGACCCCATTTCTCCACTTT. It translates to CASSFLTGTPFLHF.

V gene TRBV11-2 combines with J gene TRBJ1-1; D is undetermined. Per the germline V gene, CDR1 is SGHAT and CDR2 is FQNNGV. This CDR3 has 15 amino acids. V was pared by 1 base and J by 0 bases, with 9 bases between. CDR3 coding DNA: TGTGCCAGCAGCTTAGCGGGCAACTTGAACACTGAAGCTTTCTTT. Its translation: CASSLAGNLNTEAFF.

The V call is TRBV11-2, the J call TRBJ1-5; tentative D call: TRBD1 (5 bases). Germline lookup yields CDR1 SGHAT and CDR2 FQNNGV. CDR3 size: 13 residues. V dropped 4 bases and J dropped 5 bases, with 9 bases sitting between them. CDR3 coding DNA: TGTGCCAGCAGCTGGGGGGGGGATCAGCCCCAGCATTTT. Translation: CASSWGGDQPQHF.

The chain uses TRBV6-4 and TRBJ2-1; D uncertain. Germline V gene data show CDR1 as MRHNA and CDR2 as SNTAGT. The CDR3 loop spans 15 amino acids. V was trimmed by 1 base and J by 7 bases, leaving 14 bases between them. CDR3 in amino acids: CASSDFETDVNEQFF. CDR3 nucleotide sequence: TGTGCCAGCAGTGACTTCGAAACCGATGTAAATGAGCAGTTCTTC.

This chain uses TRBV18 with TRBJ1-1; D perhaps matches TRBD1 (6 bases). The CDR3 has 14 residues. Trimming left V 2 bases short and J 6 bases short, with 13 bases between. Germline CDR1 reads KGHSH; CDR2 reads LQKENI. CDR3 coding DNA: TGTGCCAGCTCACCAGAACAGGGTAATCCTGAAGCTTTCTTT. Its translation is CASSPEQGNPEAFF.

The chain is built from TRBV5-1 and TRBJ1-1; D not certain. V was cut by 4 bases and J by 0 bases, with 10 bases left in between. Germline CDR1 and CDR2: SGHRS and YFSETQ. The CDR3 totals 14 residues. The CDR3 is CASSRTSVNTEAFF. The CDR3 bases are TGCGCCAGCAGCAGGACGTCAGTGAACACTGAAGCTTTCTTT.

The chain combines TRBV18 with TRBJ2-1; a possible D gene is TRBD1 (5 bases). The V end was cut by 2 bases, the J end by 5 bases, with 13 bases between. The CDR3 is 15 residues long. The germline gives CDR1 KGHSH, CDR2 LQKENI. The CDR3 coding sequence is TGTGCCAGCTCACCAGGAGCCGCCAGGGACAATGAGCAGTTCTTC. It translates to CASSPGAARDNEQFF.

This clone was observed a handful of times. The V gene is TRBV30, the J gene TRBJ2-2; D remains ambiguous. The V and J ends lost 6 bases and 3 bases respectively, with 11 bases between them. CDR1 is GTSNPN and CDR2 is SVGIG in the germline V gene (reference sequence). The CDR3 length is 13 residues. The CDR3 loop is CACTTVDTGELFF. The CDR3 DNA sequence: TGTGCCTGCACCACCGTTGACACCGGGGAGCTGTTTTTT.

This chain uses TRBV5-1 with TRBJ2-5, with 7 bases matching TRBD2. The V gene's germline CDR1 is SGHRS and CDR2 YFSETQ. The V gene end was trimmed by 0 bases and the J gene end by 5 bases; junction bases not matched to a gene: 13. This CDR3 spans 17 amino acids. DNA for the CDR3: TGCGCCAGCAGCTTGGGGGTTGGGAGGGCCCTCGATGAGACCCAGTACTTC. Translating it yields CASSLGVGRALDETQYF.

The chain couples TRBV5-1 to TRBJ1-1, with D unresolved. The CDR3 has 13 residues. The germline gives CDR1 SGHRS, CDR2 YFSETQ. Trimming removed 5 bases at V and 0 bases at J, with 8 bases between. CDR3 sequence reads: CASRKALNTEAFF. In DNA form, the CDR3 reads TGCGCCAGCAGAAAGGCTTTGAACACTGAAGCTTTCTTT.